These T cell receptor beta chains were read from a single sample in a study of long-term antiretroviral therapy in people with HIV. Here immunoSEQ multiplex PCR was the method, and the copy in TCRdb shows in-frame clones only, minus some. In the table there are around 25,000 clones, approximately 81% of which are singletons. The sequencing used unsorted PBMCs, collected 2.3 years after starting antiretroviral therapy. These receptors were obtained from a man aged 40-49 years with HIV. The CDR3 runs from the conserved cysteine through the conserved F or W. The D gene is left open where the match is weak. Clone sizes are given selectively: once, few, many, or a class where the clone is expanded.

V gene	clone size	J gene	D gene	CDR3 DNA	CDR3 protein
TRBV4-1	NA	TRBJ2-1	NA	TGCGCCAGCAGCCACCCATATGGGCAGAGTTACAATGAGCAGTTCTTC	CASSHPYGQSYNEQFF
TRBV29-1	NA	TRBJ2-7	NA	TGCAGCGTTGTGCTCGGCAGTAGAAACGACGAGCAGTACTTC	CSVVLGSRNDEQYF
TRBV10-3	NA	TRBJ2-7	TRBD1	TGTGCCATCAGTGCCGGGACAGGGGGCGTTAGGTCCCCCATGTACTTC	CAISAGTGGVRSPMYF
TRBV7-8	NA	TRBJ2-2	NA	TGTGCCAGCAGTCATCCTGGGGCCGGGGAGCTGTTTTTT	CASSHPGAGELFF
TRBV19	NA	TRBJ1-5	TRBD1	TGTGCCACCACGACAGGGGATCAGCCCCAGCATTTT	CATTTGDQPQHF
TRBV2	once	TRBJ2-1	TRBD2	TGTGCCAGCCGACTAGCGGGAGGGAATGAGCAGTTCTTC	CASRLAGGNEQFF
TRBV6-5	NA	TRBJ1-1	NA	TGTGCCAGCAGTTACTCCGTTAGGTCCAACACTGAAGCTTTCTTT	CASSYSVRSNTEAFF
TRBV5-8	once	TRBJ2-7	NA	TGTGCCAGCAGCTTCGTCCGGGACAACTCCTACGAGCAGTACTTC	CASSFVRDNSYEQYF
TRBV7-2	NA	TRBJ2-1	TRBD2	TGTGCCAGCAGCTTAGTAGGCGGGGGGCCCTACAATGAGCAGTTCTTC	CASSLVGGGPYNEQFF
TRBV10-2	NA	TRBJ2-4	TRBD1	TGCGCCAGCAGTGAGGCAGGGGGCTTAAACATTCAGTACTTC	CASSEAGGLNIQYF
TRBV6-1	NA	TRBJ2-7	NA	TGTGCCAGCAGTGCTTGGTGGAGGAGCAACGAGCAGTACTTC	CASSAWWRSNEQYF
TRBV27	NA	TRBJ2-7	NA	TGTGCCAGCAGTTCCCGGGACTTAATGAGGTACGAGCAGTACTTC	CASSSRDLMRYEQYF
TRBV9	NA	TRBJ2-2	NA	TGTGCCAGCAGCGCACGAACAGGCGGGCTGAACACCGGGGAGCTGTTTTTT	CASSARTGGLNTGELFF
TRBV7-9	NA	TRBJ1-1	TRBD1	TGTGCCAGCAGCTCACCCGGGACAGAGAACACTGAAGCTTTCTTT	CASSSPGTENTEAFF
TRBV7-9	NA	TRBJ2-1	NA	TGTGCCAGCAGCTTAGGCAGAAACAATGAGCAGTTCTTC	CASSLGRNNEQFF
TRBV7-9	NA	TRBJ1-1	NA	TGTGCCAGCAGCTTAAGGGTGGGTGCGAACACTGAAGCTTTCTTT	CASSLRVGANTEAFF
TRBV4-1	NA	TRBJ1-5	NA	TGCGCCAGCAGCCAAGGTTTGTTAGTGTCCAAACAGGACAATAGCAATCAGCCCCAGCATTTT	CASSQGLLVSKQDNSNQPQHF
TRBV7-9	NA	TRBJ2-3	NA	TGTGCCAGCAGCTTTTTATTCGTCCTAGCAGCTAGCACAGATACGCAGTATTTT	CASSFLFVLAASTDTQYF
TRBV19	NA	TRBJ2-1	TRBD2	TGTGCCAGTAGGAGCGGGGGCAGCCTGAGCTCCTACAATGAGCAGTTCTTC	CASRSGGSLSSYNEQFF
TRBV7-2	NA	TRBJ2-1	NA	TGTGCCAGCAGCTTAGCGGGGGACGCTGAGCAGTTCTTC	CASSLAGDAEQFF
TRBV30	NA	TRBJ2-3	TRBD2	TGTGCCTGGAGTGCCCTAGCGGGAAGGTTATCAGATACGCAGTATTTT	CAWSALAGRLSDTQYF
TRBV6-5	once	TRBJ2-2	NA	TGTGCCAGCAGTTACTCGGCCCCGGACACCGGGGAGCTGTTTTTT	CASSYSAPDTGELFF
TRBV7-6	NA	TRBJ2-7	TRBD2	TGTGCCAGCAGCTTAGAGAGCGGGAGGAACTACGAGCAGTACTTC	CASSLESGRNYEQYF
TRBV6-5	NA	TRBJ1-1	NA	TGTGCCAGCAGTTACGGGGAAACTGAAGCTTTCTTT	CASSYGETEAFF
TRBV2	NA	TRBJ1-3	NA	TGTGCCAGCTATACAGGGTTCTCTGGAAACACCATATATTTT	CASYTGFSGNTIYF
TRBV7-9	NA	TRBJ2-7	NA	TGTGCCAGCAGCTTAGACGGGACTGCTATCTACGAGCAGTACTTC	CASSLDGTAIYEQYF
TRBV19	NA	TRBJ1-4	NA	TGTGCCAGTAGGCGAAACGGGGATGAAAAACTGTTTTTT	CASRRNGDEKLFF
TRBV7-2	few	TRBJ2-1	NA	TGTGCCAGCAGCGCTGGGACCACTTCGTACAATGAGCAGTTCTTC	CASSAGTTSYNEQFF
TRBV9	NA	TRBJ2-2	TRBD2	TGTGCCAGCAGCGTATCAACTAGCGGGAACACCGGGGAGCTGTTTTTT	CASSVSTSGNTGELFF
TRBV30	NA	TRBJ2-7	NA	TGTGCCTGGAGTGTAAAGGGTAATGCTTTCGAGCAGTACTTC	CAWSVKGNAFEQYF
TRBV9	NA	TRBJ2-7	NA	TGTGCCAGCAGCGTAGGAGGATACCCCTCCGAGCAGTACTTC	CASSVGGYPSEQYF
TRBV11-2	few	TRBJ2-2	TRBD1	TGTGCCAGCAGCTCGGGACAGGGGGCGCTTTACACCGGGGAGCTGTTTTTT	CASSSGQGALYTGELFF
TRBV5-1	NA	TRBJ2-1	NA	TGCGCCAGCAGCTTGGCAGGCATTGCGGGGGCCTATGAGCAGTTCTTC	CASSLAGIAGAYEQFF
TRBV6-6	NA	TRBJ2-5	TRBD2	TGTGCCAGCAGGGAGGGACTAGCGGAAGAGACCCAGTACTTC	CASREGLAEETQYF
TRBV15	NA	TRBJ1-2	NA	TGTGCCACCAGCAGAGACCACAGCTATGGCTACACCTTC	CATSRDHSYGYTF
TRBV5-4	NA	TRBJ2-3	TRBD2	TGTGCCAGCAGCTTGGGAACCGGGGTCAGGGCTAGCGGGAGAACAGATACGCAGTATTTT	CASSLGTGVRASGRTDTQYF
TRBV9	NA	TRBJ2-7	NA	TGTGCCAGCAGCGTAGGGGAGACACCCATGTACGAGCAGTACTTC	CASSVGETPMYEQYF
TRBV25-1	NA	TRBJ2-3	NA	TGTGCCAGCAGTGATGCCGGACAGACTAGCACAGATACGCAGTATTTT	CASSDAGQTSTDTQYF
TRBV7-8	NA	TRBJ2-7	NA	TGTGCCAGCTCCTTTGGGGCGAGGGACGAGCAGTACTTC	CASSFGARDEQYF
TRBV7-9	NA	TRBJ1-1	NA	TGTGCCAGCAGCTTTGTACAGGGAGGGACTGAAGCTTTCTTT	CASSFVQGGTEAFF
TRBV10-3	NA	TRBJ1-2	NA	TGTGCCATCAGTGAGTCGAAGGGGTCCTATGGCTACACCTTC	CAISESKGSYGYTF
TRBV6-1	NA	TRBJ2-1	TRBD1	TGTGCCAGCAGCCAAAAGATTGGACAGGGGGCGCCTGAGTTCTTC	CASSQKIGQGAPEFF
TRBV29-1	NA	TRBJ1-1	NA	TGCAGCGTCTCGTCGGGGGAGGCTGAAGCTTTCTTT	CSVSSGEAEAFF
TRBV27	NA	TRBJ2-1	NA	TGTGCCAGCAGGACTAGGGACAGCTCCTACAATGAGCAGTTCTTC	CASRTRDSSYNEQFF
TRBV2	NA	TRBJ1-5	NA	TGTGCCAGCAGTGAAGAGACCCAGGGCGGCAATCAGCCCCAGCATTTT	CASSEETQGGNQPQHF
TRBV6-5	NA	TRBJ1-4	NA	TGTGCCAGCAGTTACTCGTACCCACAGACCACTCTGGAACTGTTTTTT	CASSYSYPQTTLELFF
TRBV5-1	once	TRBJ1-2	NA	TGCGCCAGCAGCTTGGGGGACTATGGCTACACCTTC	CASSLGDYGYTF
TRBV6-5	NA	TRBJ1-2	NA	TGTGCCAGCAGTTACTCCCGGACGGGGGGTAGCTATGGCTACACCTTC	CASSYSRTGGSYGYTF
TRBV19	NA	TRBJ2-3	TRBD2	TGTGCCAGTGCCTCCCGGGGGGGACTAGCGGATACGCAGTATTTT	CASASRGGLADTQYF
TRBV6-6	NA	TRBJ1-2	NA	TGTGCCAGCAGCTTGGACCCCAACTATGGCTACACCTTC	CASSLDPNYGYTF
TRBV28	NA	TRBJ2-1	NA	TGTGCCAGCAGTCCCCTGACCGGGATCAATGAGCAGTTCTTC	CASSPLTGINEQFF
TRBV9	NA	TRBJ2-1	TRBD2	TGTGCCAGCAGCGTCCGTAGCGGGAGCTCCTACAATGAGCAGTTCTTC	CASSVRSGSSYNEQFF
TRBV4-1	NA	TRBJ2-5	TRBD1	TGCGCCAGCAGCCAAGATCAAGGGACAGGGGTACGGGAGACCCAGTACTTC	CASSQDQGTGVRETQYF
TRBV5-8	once	TRBJ1-5	TRBD1	TGTGCCAGCAGCTCCGACGAACTACAGGGGACATATAGCAATCAGCCCCAGCATTTT	CASSSDELQGTYSNQPQHF
TRBV27	NA	TRBJ1-2	NA	TGTGCCAGCAGTTTACAACAGCCATCCTTTAACTATGGCTACACCTTC	CASSLQQPSFNYGYTF
TRBV18	NA	TRBJ1-6	NA	TGTGCCAGCTCCCCAGACAGGACGAATTCACCCCTCCACTTT	CASSPDRTNSPLHF
TRBV27	NA	TRBJ2-7	NA	TGTGCCAGCAGTCTAACGGGACTCGTTTTTTCCTTGCCCTACGAGCAGTACTTC	CASSLTGLVFSLPYEQYF
TRBV5-1	NA	TRBJ2-7	TRBD2	TGCGCCAGCAGCTTGTTCAGCGGGGCCTCCTACGAGCAGTACTTC	CASSLFSGASYEQYF
TRBV19	once	TRBJ1-1	TRBD1	TGTGCCAGTAAGTCTGATGGGACAGGGGGAAACACTGAAGCTTTCTTT	CASKSDGTGGNTEAFF
TRBV6-5	NA	TRBJ2-1	TRBD2	TGTGCCAGCAGCCAGGGACTAGCGGCTTACAATGAGCAGTTCTTC	CASSQGLAAYNEQFF